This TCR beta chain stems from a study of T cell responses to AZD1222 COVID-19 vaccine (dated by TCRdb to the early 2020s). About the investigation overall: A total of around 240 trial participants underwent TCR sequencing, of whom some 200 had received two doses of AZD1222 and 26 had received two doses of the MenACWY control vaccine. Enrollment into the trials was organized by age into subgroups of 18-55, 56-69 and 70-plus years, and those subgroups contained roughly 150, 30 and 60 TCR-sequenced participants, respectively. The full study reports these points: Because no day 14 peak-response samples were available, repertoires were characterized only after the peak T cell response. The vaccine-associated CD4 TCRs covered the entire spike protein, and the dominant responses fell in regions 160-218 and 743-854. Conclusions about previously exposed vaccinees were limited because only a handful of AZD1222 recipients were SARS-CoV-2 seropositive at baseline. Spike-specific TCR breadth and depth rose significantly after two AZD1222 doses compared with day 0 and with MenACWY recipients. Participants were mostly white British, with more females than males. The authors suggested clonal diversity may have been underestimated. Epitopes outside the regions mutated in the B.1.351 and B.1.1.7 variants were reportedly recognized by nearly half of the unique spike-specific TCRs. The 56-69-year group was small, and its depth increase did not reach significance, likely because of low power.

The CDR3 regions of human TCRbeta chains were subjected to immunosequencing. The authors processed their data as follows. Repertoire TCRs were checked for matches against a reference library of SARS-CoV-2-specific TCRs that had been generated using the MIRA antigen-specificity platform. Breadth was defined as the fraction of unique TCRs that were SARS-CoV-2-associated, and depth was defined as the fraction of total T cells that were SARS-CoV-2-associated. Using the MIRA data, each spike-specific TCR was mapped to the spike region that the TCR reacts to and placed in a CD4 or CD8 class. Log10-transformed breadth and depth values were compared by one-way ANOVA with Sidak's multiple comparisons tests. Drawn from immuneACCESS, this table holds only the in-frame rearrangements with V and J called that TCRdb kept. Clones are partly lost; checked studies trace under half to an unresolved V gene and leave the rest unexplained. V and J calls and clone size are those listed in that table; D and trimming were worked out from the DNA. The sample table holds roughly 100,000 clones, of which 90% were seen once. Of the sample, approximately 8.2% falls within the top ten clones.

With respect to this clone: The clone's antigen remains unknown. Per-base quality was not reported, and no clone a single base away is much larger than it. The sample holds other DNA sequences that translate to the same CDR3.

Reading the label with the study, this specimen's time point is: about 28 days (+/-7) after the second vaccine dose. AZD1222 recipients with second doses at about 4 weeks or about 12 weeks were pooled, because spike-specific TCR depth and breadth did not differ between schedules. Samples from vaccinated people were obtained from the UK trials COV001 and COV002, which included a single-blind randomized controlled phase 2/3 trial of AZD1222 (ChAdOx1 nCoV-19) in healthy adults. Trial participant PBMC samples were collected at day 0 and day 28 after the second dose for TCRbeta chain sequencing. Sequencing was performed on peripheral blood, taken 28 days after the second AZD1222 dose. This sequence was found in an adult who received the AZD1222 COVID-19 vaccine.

For the CDR3, the sequence is CASSLGGNNQPQHF. The nucleotides read TGTGCCAGCAGCTTAGGGGGAAACAATCAGCCCCAGCATTTT. The sequence is built from TRBV7-9 and TRBJ1-5; the D gene remains uncertain. Spanning cysteine to phenylalanine, the CDR3 consists of 14 amino acids. Just the 42-base CDR3 DNA is kept, in frame starting at base 1. V lost 1 base and J lost 3 bases; the stretch between them is 7 bases long. In the germline V gene (reference sequence), CDR1 corresponds to SEHNR and CDR2 to FQNEAQ.